These 14 T cell receptor beta chains were all obtained from the same sample, sequenced in a study of T cells after yellow fever vaccination. TCRdb processed the 5' RACE reads anew with MiXCR; each CDR3 protein has one entry. The data hold approximately 9,300 distinct CDR3 sequences, with around 4.8% observed a single time. The specimen comprised PBMCs, either bulk or a sorted T-cell subset (CD4+, CD8+, memory, or dextramer-sorted; not recorded which), sampled around 15 days after the first yellow fever vaccination. The source of these receptors is a man aged 18 to 35 who received the YFV17D yellow fever vaccine.

This clonotype was seen many times. The chain is built from TRBV28 and TRBJ2-3; weak D call: TRBD2 (6 bases). The CDR3 runs to 15 residues. V was clipped by 5 bases and J by 3 bases, with 15 bases between them. Looked up from germline, CDR1 is MDHEN and CDR2 is SYDVKM. CDR3 in amino acids: CASSTQGGGTDTQYF. CDR3 in DNA: TGTGCCAGCAGTACCCAGGGTGGGGGGACAGATACGCAGTATTTT.

This clonotype was observed at least ten times. The chain links TRBV7-9 to TRBJ2-7, with 11 bases matching TRBD2. CDR1 and CDR2 from the germline V gene are SEHNR and FQNEAQ (reference sequence). CDR3 length equals 17 residues. With 7 bases clipped from V and 2 bases from J, the junction kept 13 bases outside the gene matches. The CDR3 DNA reads as TGTGCCAGCACCTCAATAGGGGGGGGACTAGCGGCCTACGAGCAGTACTTC. Its translation: CASTSIGGGLAAYEQYF. Drawing the rest from reference TRBV7-9 and TRBJ2-7, the complete variable domain is DTGVSQNPRHKITKRGQNVTFRCDPISEHNRLYWYRQTLGQGPEFLTYFQNEAQLEKSRLLSDRFSAERPKGSFSTLEIQRTEQGDSAMYLCASTSIGGGLAAYEQYFGPGTRLTVT.

This clonotype was observed at least ten times. CDR3 sequence reads: CATTKLAGAKKNEQYF. CDR3 DNA sequence: TGTGCCACCACTAAACTAGCGGGGGCCAAAAAAAACGAGCAGTACTTC. The V and J genes are TRBV6-5 and TRBJ2-7, with 11 bases identical to TRBD2. Germline trimming cut 10 bases from V and 5 bases from J; bases unmatched to any gene: 16. The germline V gene has CDR1 MNHEY and CDR2 SVGAGI. The CDR3 has 16 residues.

This clonotype is deemed medium-sized. The rearrangement uses TRBV2 and TRBJ2-4, with D uncertain. V lost 7 bases and J lost 0, with 13 bases in between. Germline lookup yields CDR1 SNHLY and CDR2 FYNNEI. CDR3 size: 15 residues. Here the CDR3 DNA reads TGTGCCAGCAATTTGAACATTCAAGCCAAAAACATTCAGTACTTC. Translated, it gives CASNLNIQAKNIQYF.

This clonotype was recorded many times. The chain employs TRBV28 and TRBJ1-5; a weak D match, TRBD1 (5 bases). Trimming took 5 bases from V and 1 from J, leaving 12 bases between them. CDR3 size: 15 residues. CDR1 and CDR2 from the germline V gene are MDHEN and SYDVKM. CDR3 sequence reads: CASSTLQGSNQPQHF. The CDR3 DNA follows: TGTGCCAGCAGTACACTCCAGGGAAGCAATCAGCCCCAGCATTTT.

This clonotype was observed at least ten times. The chain recombines TRBV5-1 with TRBJ2-4; the match to TRBD2 covers 15 bases. The J segment lost 7 bases and the V segment lost 4 bases, leaving 6 bases of the junction unmatched. The length of the CDR3 is 16 residues. Germline V gene lookup returns CDR1 SGHRS and CDR2 YFSETQ. CDR3 in amino acids: CASSGTSGGPGNIQYF. In DNA, the CDR3 is TGCGCCAGCAGCGGGACTAGCGGGGGGCCGGGCAACATTCAGTACTTC. The full variable domain, its missing parts supplied by reference TRBV5-1 and TRBJ2-4, is KAGVTQTPRYLIKTRGQQVTLSCSPISGHRSVSWYQQTPGQGLQFLFEYFSETQRNKGNFPGRFSGRQFSNSRSEMNVSTLELGDSALYLCASSGTSGGPGNIQYFGAGTRLSVL.

This clonotype has a count of ten or more. The chain has TRBV7-2 and TRBJ2-1; D is unclear. From germline, CDR1 is SGHTA and CDR2 FQGNSA. This CDR3 contains 13 residues. V was cut by 0 bases and J by 4 bases, with 4 bases left in between. This chain's CDR3 is CASSLAVYNEQFF. In nucleotides, the CDR3 is TGTGCCAGCAGCTTAGCTGTGTACAATGAGCAGTTCTTC.

This clonotype has only a few counts. This rearrangement joins TRBV10-3 to TRBJ2-5; D might be TRBD1 (6 bases). Germline V gene sequence: CDR1 ENHRY, CDR2 SYGVKD. Trimming pared 6 bases from V and 5 bases from J, leaving 19 bases between. This CDR3 region has 15 residues. This CDR3 reads CAIRDPRGRGETQYF. In nucleotides, the CDR3 is TGTGCCATCAGAGACCCCAGGGGTAGAGGGGAGACCCAGTACTTC.

This clonotype was seen repeatedly, ten times or more. The chain joins TRBV7-2 to TRBJ2-3; D uncertain. The CDR3 has 14 residues. The V end was cut by 5 bases, the J end by 3 bases, with 12 bases between. Germline V lookup: CDR1 SGHTA, CDR2 FQGNSA. The CDR3 bases are TGTGCCAGCAGCCCTATAGTGGGGACAGATACGCAGTATTTT. Translation: CASSPIVGTDTQYF.

This clonotype is judged medium-sized (0.01 to 0.1%). This sequence joins TRBV4-3 and TRBJ2-1; TRBD1 aligns across 12 bases. This CDR3 spans 16 amino acids. In germline, CDR1 is LGHNA, CDR2 YSLEER. J was trimmed by 8 bases and V by 2 bases; bases with no gene match: 7. In DNA form, the CDR3 reads TGCGCCAGCAGCCAAACTCCGGGACAGGGGGCCGATGAGCAGTTCTTC. This gives the protein CASSQTPGQGADEQFF.

This clonotype is medium-sized by share. CDR3 protein: CASSTWTGSSYNEQFF. For the CDR3, the DNA is TGTGCCAGCAGTACATGGACGGGTAGCTCCTACAATGAGCAGTTCTTC. The rearrangement links TRBV28 to TRBJ2-1; D remains ambiguous. V dropped 5 bases and J dropped 0 bases, with 14 bases sitting between them. Germline V lookup: CDR1 MDHEN, CDR2 SYDVKM. The CDR3 totals 16 residues.

There are many counts of this clonotype. This chain uses TRBV12-3 or TRBV12-4 with TRBJ2-1; perhaps TRBD1 as D (5 bases). CDR3 length: 14 residues. Trimming took 6 bases from V and 0 from J, leaving 9 bases between them. CDR3 bases: TGTGCCAGCAGACCGACAGCCTCCTACAATGAGCAGTTCTTC. This gives the protein CASRPTASYNEQFF.

This clonotype was detected many times. The chain carries TRBV11-2 and TRBJ1-1; 7 bases fit TRBD1. Germline V lookup: CDR1 SGHAT, CDR2 FQNNGV. Trimming cost V 1 base and J 4 bases; bases outside gene matches: 6. This CDR3 contains 15 residues. DNA of the CDR3: TGTGCCAGCAGCTTAGGGGAAGGGGGCGGCACTGAAGCTTTCTTT. Translation: CASSLGEGGGTEAFF.

This clonotype has at least ten counts. The rearrangement joins TRBV5-1 to TRBJ2-5, with TRBD2 matching over 11 bases. This CDR3 is 15 amino acids long. Trimming took 2 bases from V and 5 from J; bases not matched to a gene: 5. From germline, CDR1 is SGHRS and CDR2 YFSETQ. The CDR3 coding sequence is TGCGCCAGCAGCTTTGCTAGCGGGGGGCGTGAGACCCAGTACTTC. Translated: CASSFASGGRETQYF.